Listed below are T cell receptor beta chains from one sample, sequenced in a study of human T cells and chemical hapten exposure. TCRdb called the RACE reads again in MiXCR, with one record for every CDR3 protein. The sample has approximately 180,000 distinct CDR3 sequences, about 31% seen once; the top ten hold under 3%. This specimen was whole blood, taken in connection with sensitization to the hapten diphenylcyclopropenone (DPC). The source is a woman in her 30s with alopecia areata. Some clones in this sample may be carry-over from other donors' samples. Each CDR3 is given with its conserved first and last residue. Fields, in order: J gene, V gene, clone size, D gene, CDR3 protein, CDR3 DNA. The D gene is left open where the match is weak. Clone size, where shown, is once, few, many, or a class for clones that have expanded.

TRBJ1-5 | TRBV6-1 | - | - | CASSESRRQPQHF | TGTGCCAGCAGCGAAAGCAGACGTCAGCCCCAGCATTTT
TRBJ2-7 | TRBV6-5 | once | - | CASRAGVGEQYF | TGTGCCAGCAGGGCAGGGGTTGGGGAGCAGTACTTC
TRBJ1-2 | TRBV12-3/TRBV12-4 | - | - | CASSPRNYGYTF | TGTGCCAGCAGCCCACGCAACTATGGCTACACCTTC
TRBJ2-2 | TRBV28 | few | - | CASSLGLARNTGELFF | TGTGCCAGCAGTTTAGGCCTAGCCAGGAACACCGGGGAGCTGTTTTTT
TRBJ1-1 | TRBV5-1 | - | - | CASSGAGLANTEAFF | TGCGCCAGCAGCGGGGCCGGGTTGGCGAACACTGAAGCTTTCTTT
TRBJ1-4 | TRBV28 | few | TRBD1 | CASRNPGGREKLFF | TGTGCCAGCAGAAACCCAGGGGGCCGAGAAAAACTGTTTTTT
TRBJ2-1 | TRBV7-8 | few | TRBD2 | CASRTLAGVDNEQFF | TGTGCCAGCAGAACCCTAGCGGGGGTGGACAATGAGCAGTTCTTC
TRBJ2-7 | TRBV11-2 | few | - | CASSLNSDEQYF | TGTGCCAGCAGCTTAAATTCGGACGAGCAGTACTTC
TRBJ2-7 | TRBV2 | few | - | CASSPDYEQYF | TGTGCCAGCAGCCCTGACTACGAGCAGTACTTC
TRBJ1-1 | TRBV29-1 | - | - | CSVASGGEAFF | TGCAGCGTTGCGTCCGGTGGTGAAGCTTTCTTT
TRBJ1-6 | TRBV21-1 | - | - | CASSRGGIHNSPLHF | TGTGCCAGCAGCAGAGGGGGGATTCATAATTCACCCCTCCACTTT
TRBJ1-1 | TRBV15 | - | - | CATRNSGGTEAFF | TGTGCCACCAGGAATAGCGGGGGGACTGAAGCTTTCTTT
TRBJ1-1 | TRBV6-5 | - | - | CASSYGRHLEAFF | TGTGCCAGCAGTTACGGACGGCATCTTGAAGCTTTCTTT
TRBJ2-7 | TRBV9 | - | TRBD2 | CASSAMTSSREQYF | TGTGCCAGCAGCGCGATGACTAGCTCGAGGGAGCAGTACTTC
TRBJ2-7 | TRBV29-1 | few | - | CSVAGVTSYEQYF | TGCAGCGTCGCTGGTGTGACCTCCTACGAGCAGTACTTC
TRBJ2-7 | TRBV28 | - | - | CASISGTGPYEQYF | TGTGCCAGCATCTCCGGGACGGGACCCTACGAGCAGTACTTC
TRBJ2-3 | TRBV20-1 | - | TRBD2 | CSARTSPPTQYF | TGCAGTGCGAGGACTAGCCCACCCACGCAGTATTTT
TRBJ2-3 | TRBV9 | - | - | CASSVGVGTTDTQYF | TGTGCCAGCAGCGTAGGGGTGGGGACGACAGATACGCAGTATTTT
TRBJ2-7 | TRBV10-3 | few | TRBD2 | CAISDNPSGSYEQYF | TGTGCCATCAGTGACAACCCTAGCGGGAGTTACGAGCAGTACTTC
TRBJ1-1 | TRBV5-1 | - | - | CASSEVRGRDTEAFF | TGCGCCAGCAGTGAGGTACGGGGTCGGGACACTGAAGCTTTCTTT
TRBJ1-5 | TRBV20-1 | - | - | CSAREIGRGGNQPQHF | TGCAGTGCTAGAGAGATCGGCAGGGGAGGCAATCAGCCCCAGCATTTT
TRBJ1-1 | TRBV4-1 | - | - | CASSQGVGNTEAFF | TGCGCCAGCAGCCAAGGGGTAGGGAACACTGAAGCTTTCTTT
TRBJ2-1 | TRBV11-2 | few | TRBD2 | CASSLASGSYNEQFF | TGTGCCAGCAGCTTAGCTAGCGGCTCCTACAATGAGCAGTTCTTC
TRBJ1-3 | TRBV6-5 | once | - | CASRTESNSGNTIYF | TGTGCCAGCAGGACAGAATCTAACTCTGGAAACACCATATATTTT
TRBJ2-4 | TRBV28 | few | - | CASSGGGSENIQYF | TGTGCCAGCAGTGGTGGAGGGAGTGAAAACATTCAGTACTTC
TRBJ2-3 | TRBV7-9 | - | - | CASSLRSQDTQYF | TGTGCCAGCAGCCTCAGATCGCAAGATACGCAGTATTTT
TRBJ2-7 | TRBV2 | few | - | CASSKLDSPYEQYF | TGTGCCAGCAGTAAGCTCGACAGCCCCTACGAGCAGTACTTC
TRBJ2-7 | TRBV6-2/TRBV6-3 | - | TRBD1 | CASSTRTGGEQYF | TGTGCCAGCAGTACCCGGACAGGGGGCGAGCAGTACTTC
TRBJ1-6 | TRBV27 | - | - | CASSSVGSPLHF | TGTGCCAGCAGTTCTGTGGGATCACCCCTCCACTTT
TRBJ2-7 | TRBV20-1 | few | TRBD1 | CSARTGQRSYEQYF | TGCAGTGCTCGGACGGGACAGAGATCCTACGAGCAGTACTTC
TRBJ1-1 | TRBV6-2/TRBV6-3 | - | - | CASSYYLNTEAFF | TGTGCCAGCAGTTACTACTTGAACACTGAAGCTTTCTTT
TRBJ2-7 | TRBV28 | many | - | CASRPPGPNEQYF | TGTGCCAGCAGACCTCCGGGCCCCAACGAGCAGTACTTC
TRBJ1-6 | TRBV7-9 | few | TRBD1 | CASSLATGGDSPLHF | TGTGCCAGCAGCTTAGCTACAGGGGGTGATTCACCCCTCCACTTT
TRBJ2-7 | TRBV10-2 | few | - | CASSETGTYEQYF | TGCGCCAGCAGCGAGACAGGTACCTACGAGCAGTACTTC
TRBJ1-4 | TRBV6-2/TRBV6-3 | few | - | CASSYGSFGNEKLFF | TGTGCCAGCAGTTACGGAAGCTTCGGTAATGAAAAACTGTTTTTT
TRBJ2-2 | TRBV6-2/TRBV6-3 | - | - | CASSSRRRLNTGELFF | TGTGCCAGCAGTTCACGCAGACGATTGAACACCGGGGAGCTGTTTTTT
TRBJ2-7 | TRBV6-5 | few | - | CASSYEGVYEQYF | TGTGCCAGCAGTTATGAAGGGGTCTACGAGCAGTACTTC
TRBJ2-2 | TRBV7-3 | - | TRBD1 | CASSPTGAPGELFF | TGTGCCAGCAGCCCTACAGGGGCGCCCGGGGAGCTGTTTTTT
TRBJ2-5 | TRBV20-1 | - | - | CSARDQGRYQETQYF | TGCAGTGCTAGAGATCAGGGGAGGTACCAAGAGACCCAGTACTTC
TRBJ2-2 | TRBV7-9 | - | - | CASSLKMAGELFF | TGTGCCAGCAGCTTAAAGATGGCCGGGGAGCTGTTTTTT
TRBJ2-7 | TRBV2 | - | - | CASSEGDLGSYEQYF | TGTGCCAGCAGTGAAGGGGACTTGGGGTCCTACGAGCAGTACTTC
TRBJ1-2 | TRBV28 | - | - | CASSFINYGYTF | TGTGCCAGCAGTTTCATTAACTATGGCTACACCTTC
TRBJ2-7 | TRBV2 | - | - | CASGREMNEQYF | TGTGCCAGCGGCCGGGAGATGAACGAGCAGTACTTC
TRBJ1-2 | TRBV27 | - | - | CASSSGGGYGYTF | TGTGCCAGCAGTTCCGGGGGGGGGTATGGCTACACCTTC
TRBJ1-2 | TRBV19 | - | TRBD1 | CASTYDGTDNYGYTF | TGTGCCAGTACCTATGATGGGACAGACAACTATGGCTACACCTTC
TRBJ2-5 | TRBV20-1 | - | TRBD1 | CSAVDRGRRETQYF | TGCAGTGCCGTCGACAGGGGGCGGAGGGAGACCCAGTACTTC
TRBJ2-3 | TRBV20-1 | few | - | CSAALAPQGNAQYF | TGCAGTGCCGCTCTAGCCCCTCAGGGAAATGCGCAGTATTTT
TRBJ2-7 | TRBV28 | - | - | CASSLPSTGSYF | TGTGCCAGCAGTTTACCATCGACGGGCTCGTACTTC
TRBJ1-5 | TRBV7-9 | - | - | CASSLDSHQPQHF | TGTGCCAGCAGCTTGGACAGTCATCAGCCCCAGCATTTT
TRBJ2-3 | TRBV7-2 | few | TRBD2 | CASSPPNLAGGQHTQYF | TGTGCCAGCAGCCCCCCTAACTTGGCGGGAGGCCAGCATACGCAGTATTTT